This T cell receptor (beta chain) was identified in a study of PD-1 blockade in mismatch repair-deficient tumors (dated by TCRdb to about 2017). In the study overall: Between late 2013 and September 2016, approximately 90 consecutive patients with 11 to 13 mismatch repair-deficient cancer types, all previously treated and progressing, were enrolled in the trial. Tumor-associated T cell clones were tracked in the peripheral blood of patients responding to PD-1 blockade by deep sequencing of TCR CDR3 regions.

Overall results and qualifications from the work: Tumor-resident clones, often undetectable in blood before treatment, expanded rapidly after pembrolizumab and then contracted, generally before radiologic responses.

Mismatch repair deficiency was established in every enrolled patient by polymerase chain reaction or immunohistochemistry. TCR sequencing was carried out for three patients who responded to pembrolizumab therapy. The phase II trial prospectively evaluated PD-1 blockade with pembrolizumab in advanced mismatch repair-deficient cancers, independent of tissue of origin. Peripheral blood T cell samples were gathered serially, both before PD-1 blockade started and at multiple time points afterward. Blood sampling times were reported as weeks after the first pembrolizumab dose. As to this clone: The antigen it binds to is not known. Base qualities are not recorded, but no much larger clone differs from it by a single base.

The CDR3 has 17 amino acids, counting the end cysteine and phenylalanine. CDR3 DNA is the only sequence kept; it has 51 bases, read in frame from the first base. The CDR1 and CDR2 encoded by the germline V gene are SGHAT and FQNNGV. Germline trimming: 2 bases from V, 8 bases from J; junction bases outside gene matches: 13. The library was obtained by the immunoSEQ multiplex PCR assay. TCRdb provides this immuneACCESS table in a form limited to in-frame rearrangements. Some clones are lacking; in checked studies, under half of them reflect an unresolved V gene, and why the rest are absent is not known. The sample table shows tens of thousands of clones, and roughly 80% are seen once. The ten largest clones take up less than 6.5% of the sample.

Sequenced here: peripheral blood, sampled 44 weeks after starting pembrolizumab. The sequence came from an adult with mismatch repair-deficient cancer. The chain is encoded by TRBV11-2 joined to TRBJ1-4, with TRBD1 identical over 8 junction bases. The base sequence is TGTGCCAGCAGCTTATTACCCTCCGGACAGGGTTTAGAAAAACTGTTTTTT. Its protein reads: CASSLLPSGQGLEKLFF.